These 28 T cell receptor beta chains originate from one sample sequenced in a study of monozygotic twins with inflammatory bowel disease. TCRdb reworked the 5' RACE reads into one entry per CDR3 protein, no DNA. The sample table includes about 330,000 distinct CDR3 sequences. Source material: blood. These receptors all stem from a human donor with ulcerative colitis or Crohn's disease, or a healthy co-twin of an affected twin (not recorded which).

This chain links TRBV28 with TRBJ2-7; absent DNA, TCRdb's TRBD1 call cannot be checked. The CDR3 runs to 15 residues. The germline V gene has CDR1 MDHEN and CDR2 SYDVKM. The CDR3 loop reads CASSFSGRPGNEQYF.

V gene TRBV6-1 combines with J gene TRBJ2-3. The CDR3 is 14 amino acids. The germline gives CDR1 MNHNS, CDR2 SASEGT. CDR3 residues: CASSRSRSTDTQYF.

This sequence joins TRBV5-6 and TRBJ2-4; TCRdb designates TRBD2, a call that cannot be tested without DNA. CDR3 length: 16 residues. Germline CDR1 reads SGHDT; CDR2 reads YYEEEE. The CDR3 sequence: CASSLVRALAKNIQYF.

J is TRBJ2-2 and V is TRBV2. The germline V gene has CDR1 SNHLY and CDR2 FYNNEI. The CDR3 consists of 14 residues. This CDR3 reads CASSSQRNTGELFF. Drawing the rest from reference TRBV2 and TRBJ2-2, the complete variable domain is EPEVTQTPSHQVTQMGQEVILRCVPISNHLYFYWYRQILGQKVEFLVSFYNNEISEKSEIFDDQFSVERPDGSNFTLKIRSTKLEDSAMYFCASSSQRNTGELFFGEGSRLTVL.

The chain carries TRBV20-1 and TRBJ1-1; the D call of TRBD1 rests on TCRdb alone, since no DNA is present to check it. Germline assignment: CDR1 DFQATT and CDR2 SNEGSKA (reference sequence). The CDR3 runs 12 residues. The CDR3 sequence is CSARRRGAEAFF.

The chain's CDR3 is CASSPAGTGIPSPLHF. This chain connects TRBV11-2 to TRBJ1-6; as DNA is missing, the TRBD1 call by TCRdb cannot be tested. Per germline, CDR1 SGHAT and CDR2 FQNNGV. This CDR3 has 16 amino acids.

The chain uses TRBV7-9 and TRBJ1-2. The CDR3 loop spans 14 amino acids. Germline V gene data show CDR1 as SEHNR and CDR2 as FQNEAQ (reference sequence). CDR3 loop: CASSLSQVYYGYTF.

The rearrangement links TRBV3-1 to TRBJ2-1; TCRdb calls TRBD1, which cannot be checked without DNA. Germline CDR1 LGHDT, CDR2 YNNKEL (reference sequence). This CDR3 contains 16 residues. The CDR3 here is CASSQDLGRGTDEQFF.

The V gene is TRBV4-1, the J gene TRBJ2-2. This CDR3 is 13 amino acids long. CDR1 MGHRA and CDR2 YSYEKL come from the germline V gene. The CDR3 reads CASSQDGSGELFF.

V usage is TRBV12-3 or TRBV12-4 and J usage is TRBJ2-1; TCRdb gives TRBD1 as the D gene, but with no DNA this cannot be confirmed. This CDR3 has 17 amino acids. The CDR3 protein is CASSLTETGNPYNEQFF.

This chain connects TRBV20-1 to TRBJ1-5; TCRdb reports TRBD1, a call that lacks DNA to check it against. CDR3 length equals 18 residues. Per the germline V gene, CDR1 is DFQATT and CDR2 is SNEGSKA (reference sequence). The CDR3 reads CSAPWMGQGDDSNQPQHF.

The chain couples TRBV3-1 to TRBJ1-5; the D call from TCRdb, TRBD1, cannot be confirmed without DNA. The germline V gene has CDR1 LGHDT and CDR2 YNNKEL (reference sequence). This CDR3 is 15 amino acids long. This CDR3 is CASSQDQGANQPQHF. Filled out from reference TRBV3-1 and TRBJ1-5, the complete variable domain reads DTAVSQTPKYLVTQMGNDKSIKCEQNLGHDTMYWYKQDSKKFLKIMFSYNNKELIINETVPNRFSPKSPDKAHLNLHINSLELGDSAVYFCASSQDQGANQPQHFGDGTRLSIL.

The gene calls are TRBV28 and TRBJ2-2; TCRdb calls TRBD2, which cannot be checked without DNA. This CDR3 has 16 residues. The germline gives CDR1 MDHEN, CDR2 SYDVKM. The CDR3 loop reads CASSLPLGGGTGELFF.

The rearrangement uses TRBV5-1 and TRBJ2-5; the D gene TCRdb calls, TRBD1, cannot be checked with no DNA. Germline lookup yields CDR1 SGHRS and CDR2 YFSETQ. The CDR3 is 14 amino acids. CDR3 region: CASRRDSYQETQYF.

CDR3 amino acids: CASSLGGATWGYTF. This chain uses TRBV12-3 or TRBV12-4 with TRBJ1-2; TCRdb returns TRBD1, unconfirmable since there is no DNA. This CDR3 has 14 amino acids.

The chain links TRBV25-1 to TRBJ1-6; TCRdb's D call, TRBD1, is unchecked because there is no DNA. This CDR3 has 17 residues. Looked up from germline, CDR1 is MGHDK and CDR2 is SYGVNS. CDR3 residues: CASSENGASSYNSPLHF.

This chain connects TRBV12-3 or TRBV12-4 to TRBJ1-1. The CDR3 has 14 amino acids. The CDR3 is CASRVGSVDTEAFF.

This rearrangement joins TRBV20-1 to TRBJ1-1. The germline V gene encodes CDR1 DFQATT and CDR2 SNEGSKA (reference sequence). There are 13 residues in the CDR3. CDR3 region: CSARGNHITEAFF.

The chain links TRBV9 to TRBJ2-7; TCRdb indicates TRBD2, and absent DNA this call remains unverified. The CDR3 contains 14 residues. Germline loops: CDR1 SGDLS, CDR2 YYNGEE. CDR3: CASSVASLASEQYF.

This chain links TRBV11-2 with TRBJ2-7; TCRdb picks TRBD1, but there is no DNA to check that call. The CDR3 sequence is 16 residues long. The germline V gene has CDR1 SGHAT and CDR2 FQNNGV. This chain's CDR3 is CASSFVHRGKSYEQYF.

The V call is TRBV7-8, the J call TRBJ1-2; TCRdb lists TRBD1, though no DNA is available to test this call. This CDR3 region has 13 residues. Germline lookup yields CDR1 SGHVS and CDR2 FQNEAQ. This CDR3 reads CASSSLSWDGYTF.

The chain couples TRBV7-2 to TRBJ2-5; the TRBD2 assignment by TCRdb is unverifiable without DNA. Germline values: CDR1 SGHTA, CDR2 FQGNSA. This CDR3 region has 13 residues. CDR3 loop: CASSTPGEGTQYF.

This chain joins TRBV20-1 and TRBJ2-2; lacking DNA, the TRBD1 call made by TCRdb goes unchecked. The CDR3 has 15 amino acids. CDR1 and CDR2 (germline): DFQATT, SNEGSKA (reference sequence). The CDR3 sequence is CSAGDRVTPTGELFF.

The chain recombines TRBV7-2 with TRBJ2-1; TCRdb names TRBD1, which stays unverified in the absence of DNA. The germline CDR1 and CDR2 sequences are SGHTA and FQGNSA. The CDR3 has 15 residues. CDR3 region: CASSLGQGVVYEQFF.

The V and J genes are TRBV11-2 and TRBJ1-4; the D call from TCRdb, TRBD1, cannot be confirmed without DNA. Germline V gene sequence: CDR1 SGHAT, CDR2 FQNNGV. The CDR3 runs to 15 residues. The CDR3 here is CASSLSTGTNEKLFF.

The genes are TRBV7-9 and TRBJ2-3; no DNA is available, so the TRBD1 call from TCRdb remains unchecked. CDR3 length: 15 amino acids. Germline loops: CDR1 SEHNR, CDR2 FQNEAQ (reference sequence). This CDR3 reads CASSRSLGVTDTQYF.

The rearrangement uses TRBV24-1 and TRBJ2-5; the D gene TCRdb calls, TRBD1, cannot be checked with no DNA. Germline CDR1 reads KGHDR; CDR2 reads SFDVKD. CDR3 length equals 15 residues. The CDR3 region is CATSDSGQGGETQYF.

V usage is TRBV20-1 and J usage is TRBJ2-5. This CDR3 is built from 14 residues. CDR1 and CDR2 (germline): DFQATT, SNEGSKA (reference sequence). This CDR3 is CSARKVYRQETQYF.